Presented here are 27 T cell receptor beta chains from one specimen sequenced in a study of blood T cell repertoires in COVID-19. The assay was immunoSEQ multiplex PCR, and TCRdb's table has in-frame clones only and misses some. The sample records about 280,000 clones, around 90% being singletons. Material for sequencing was peripheral blood. The receptors were gathered from a woman aged 35 to 49 who had recovered from COVID-19.

The CDR3 loop is CATRGAPSTDTQYF. The DNA for the CDR3 is TGCGCCACCCGGGGAGCGCCAAGCACAGATACGCAGTATTTT. The chain employs TRBV5-1 and TRBJ2-3, with D possibly being TRBD2 (5 bases). This CDR3 has 14 residues. Per the germline V gene, CDR1 is SGHRS and CDR2 is YFSETQ. Trimming shortened V by 9 bases and J by 0 bases, and 14 bases separated the two germline ends.

The genes are TRBV9 and TRBJ2-1; possible D gene TRBD2, 7 bases. The length of the CDR3 is 18 residues. CDR1 and CDR2 from the germline V gene are SGDLS and YYNGEE. Trimming stripped 3 bases from V and 0 bases from J, with 19 bases between. The CDR3 here is CASSGPGGGSHSYNEQFF. DNA of the CDR3: TGTGCCAGCAGCGGGCCTGGGGGCGGGAGCCACTCCTACAATGAGCAGTTCTTC.

This clone was picked up a small number of times. The rearrangement joins TRBV18 to TRBJ1-1; 7 nucleotides agree with TRBD1. With V trimmed by 3 bases and J by 6 bases, 4 bases remained unmatched. The CDR3 extends over 13 amino acids. Germline values: CDR1 KGHSH, CDR2 LQKENI. Here the CDR3 reads CASSPTGLSEAFF. In DNA form, the CDR3 reads TGTGCCAGCTCACCGACAGGGCTCTCTGAAGCTTTCTTT. Complete variable domain (other parts from reference TRBV18 and TRBJ1-1): NAGVMQNPRHLVRRRGQEARLRCSPMKGHSHVYWYRQLPEEGLKFMVYLQKENIIDESGMPKERFSAEFPKEGPSILRIQQVVRGDSAAYFCASSPTGLSEAFFGQGTRLTVV.

The chain joins TRBV7-3 to TRBJ2-3, with D possibly TRBD2 on 5 matching bases. V was cut by 5 bases and J by 4 bases, with 13 bases left in between. The CDR3 is made up of 14 amino acids. The germline V gene encodes CDR1 SGHTA and CDR2 FQGTGA. In DNA, the CDR3 is TGTGCCAGCAGCACCGGACTGGCCCCAGATACGCAGTATTTT. It codes for CASSTGLAPDTQYF.

This rearrangement joins TRBV4-2 to TRBJ2-2; the D gene is possibly TRBD2 (5 bases). Germline V CDR1 and CDR2: LGHNA, YNFKEQ. The germline V and J ends were trimmed by 0 bases and 4 bases, with 12 bases remaining between them. The CDR3 length is 16 residues. In DNA, the CDR3 is TGTGCCAGCAGCCAAGATCGGTGGGAGAGCACCGGGGAGCTGTTTTTT. It specifies CASSQDRWESTGELFF.

This clone occurred once. CDR3 coding DNA: TGTGCCAGCAGCCAGTTTGGGCTCGCCGGGGAGCTGTTTTTT. Protein sequence: CASSQFGLAGELFF. The genes are TRBV3-1 (or the pseudogene TRBV3-2) and TRBJ2-2, with unresolved D. The CDR3 covers 14 residues. Trimming cost V 3 bases and J 6 bases, with 11 bases left between them. Looked up from germline, CDR1 is LGHDT and CDR2 is YNNKEL (reference sequence).

V usage is TRBV27 and J usage is TRBJ2-3; 12 bases are shared with TRBD2. Trimming took 2 bases from V and 2 from J; bases not matched to a gene: 11. The CDR3 is 19 residues long. Germline values: CDR1 MNHEY, CDR2 SMNVEV (reference sequence). CDR3 DNA: TGTGCCAGCAGTTTAGCGGGGGTCCCTAGCGGGAGGGCCACAGATACGCAGTATTTT. Protein: CASSLAGVPSGRATDTQYF.

This clone was recorded once. Here the CDR3 reads CASSGQGETYEQYF. The CDR3 nucleotides read TGTGCCAGCAGCGGACAGGGAGAAACCTACGAGCAGTACTTC. V and J are TRBV5-6 and TRBJ2-7, with TRBD1 identical over 8 bases. Trimming cost V 4 bases and J 2 bases; bases outside gene matches: 5. The CDR3 has 14 residues. CDR1 is SGHDT and CDR2 is YYEEEE in the germline V gene.

The chain has TRBV9 and TRBJ1-4, with a tentative D call TRBD1 (5 bases). Germline CDR1 SGDLS, CDR2 YYNGEE. The V gene lost 3 bases and the J gene lost 0 bases, with 12 bases spanning the gap. The CDR3 contains 16 residues. The CDR3 coding sequence is TGTGCCAGCAGCGCCGGACAAGGGGCAACTAATGAAAAACTGTTTTTT. Translating it yields CASSAGQGATNEKLFF.

This chain uses TRBV5-5 with TRBJ1-5, with D tentatively TRBD1 (5 bases). CDR1 and CDR2 (germline): SGHKS, YYEKEE (reference sequence). The CDR3 has 16 amino acids. V lost 0 bases and J 0 bases, leaving 10 bases between the germline ends. The CDR3 region has the DNA TGTGCCAGCAGCTTGGTGGGGGGGGATAGCAATCAGCCCCAGCATTTT. Translation: CASSLVGGDSNQPQHF.

This clone was observed a single time. The chain recombines TRBV5-1 with TRBJ1-1, with a weak D call TRBD1 (6 bases). Germline-derived CDR1 and CDR2 are SGHRS and YFSETQ. CDR3 length: 15 amino acids. Trimming stripped 4 bases from V and 4 bases from J, with 17 bases between. CDR3 nucleotide sequence: TGCGCCAGCAGCGCGGGGGCAGGGTACATCACTGAAGCTTTCTTT. It encodes CASSAGAGYITEAFF.

This clone appeared once. CDR3 bases: TGCAGCGTTGAAGGTTTAGCGGGACCGACCACCGGGGAGCTGTTTTTT. Translation gives CSVEGLAGPTTGELFF. The gene calls are TRBV29-1 and TRBJ2-2, with 8 positions matching TRBD2. Losses at the gene ends were 1 base for V and 4 bases for J; bases not matched to a gene: 8. CDR3 length: 16 amino acids. CDR1 and CDR2 (germline): SQVTM, ANQGSEA.

The chain couples TRBV15 to TRBJ2-5; no clear D gene. Germline V gives CDR1 LNHNV, CDR2 YYDKDF (reference sequence). V lost 0 bases and J lost 1, with 9 bases in between. This CDR3 is 15 amino acids long. DNA for the CDR3: TGTGCCACCAGCAGAGATCCCGGAGCCCAAGAGACCCAGTACTTC. Translation gives CATSRDPGAQETQYF.

The rearrangement links TRBV19 to TRBJ1-1; TRBD1 agrees at 12 bases. The CDR3 totals 17 residues. CDR1 LNHDA and CDR2 SQIVND come from the germline V gene (reference sequence). The ends lost 5 bases at V and 1 base at J; junction bases unmatched: 8. The CDR3 loop is CASSDGDRGLANTEAFF. For the CDR3, the DNA is TGTGCCAGTAGTGACGGGGACAGGGGGCTTGCGAACACTGAAGCTTTCTTT.

The chain recombines TRBV29-1 with TRBJ2-7; 10 nucleotides agree with TRBD1. Germline trimming cut 4 bases from V and 3 bases from J; bases unmatched to any gene: 9. The CDR3 length is 15 residues. Germline V gene sequence: CDR1 SQVTM, CDR2 ANQGSEA. The CDR3 nucleotides read TGCAGCGTTGCAAACCGGGACAGGGGTTTCTACGAGCAGTACTTC. Its protein is CSVANRDRGFYEQYF.

This clone has only a few counts. J is TRBJ1-5 and V is TRBV24-1; D might be TRBD1 (6 bases). The CDR3 runs 16 residues. The germline V and J ends were trimmed by 9 bases and 1 base, with 18 bases remaining between them. Germline loops: CDR1 KGHDR, CDR2 SFDVKD. CDR3 DNA: TGTGCCACCCCTCCTCGACAGGAGCGAAGCAATCAGCCCCAGCATTTT. It encodes CATPPRQERSNQPQHF.

The rearrangement uses TRBV20-1 and TRBJ2-6; D is unresolved. V was shortened by 3 bases and J by 1 base, with 7 bases between the two germline ends. Germline V lookup: CDR1 DFQATT, CDR2 SNEGSKA (reference sequence). The CDR3 has 14 amino acids. The CDR3 bases are TGCAGTGCTAGTCCCCAGTCTGGGGCCAACGTCCTGACTTTC. Protein: CSASPQSGANVLTF.

The chain links TRBV9 to TRBJ1-3, with D tentatively TRBD1 (6 bases). The V end was cut by 4 bases, the J end by 2 bases, with 16 bases between. The CDR3 covers 16 residues. Per germline, CDR1 SGDLS and CDR2 YYNGEE. The CDR3 reads CASSPQGIGTGNTIYF. In nucleotides, the CDR3 is TGTGCCAGCAGCCCACAGGGTATAGGGACTGGAAACACCATATATTTT.

The table lists this clone with a count of one. The V gene is TRBV6-5, the J gene TRBJ2-3; 7 nucleotides match TRBD2. Germline lookup yields CDR1 MNHEY and CDR2 SVGAGI. The CDR3 has 13 amino acids. J lost 2 bases, V lost 7 bases, and 3 bases had no gene match. The CDR3 sequence is CASNSGLTDTQYF. The CDR3 coding sequence is TGTGCCAGCAATAGCGGGCTCACAGATACGCAGTATTTT.

The chain recombines TRBV10-3 with TRBJ1-1, with D tentatively TRBD1 (6 bases). Germline V CDR1 and CDR2: ENHRY, SYGVKD. The germline V and J ends were trimmed by 2 bases and 5 bases, with 15 bases remaining between them. The CDR3 loop spans 15 amino acids. The CDR3 DNA reads TGTGCCATCAGTGAGCCCGACAGGCCTGCAACTGAAGCTTTCTTT. Its translation: CAISEPDRPATEAFF.

This chain links TRBV9 with TRBJ2-1, with 8 bases matching TRBD2. The germline gives CDR1 SGDLS, CDR2 YYNGEE. Unmatched junction bases numbered 3, after V lost 0 bases and J lost 4 bases. This CDR3 is built from 15 residues. CDR3 DNA: TGTGCCAGCAGCGTAGGGCAGCGGGAGTACAATGAGCAGTTCTTC. Amino acids: CASSVGQREYNEQFF.

V gene TRBV2 combines with J gene TRBJ1-5; 7 positions match TRBD1. The length of the CDR3 is 15 residues. Losses at the gene ends were 6 bases for V and 4 bases for J; bases not matched to a gene: 9. CDR1 is SNHLY and CDR2 is FYNNEI in the germline V gene. CDR3 amino acids: CASSEQGSRNQPQHF. CDR3 sequence (DNA): TGTGCCAGCAGCGAACAGGGGTCAAGAAATCAGCCCCAGCATTTT. The whole variable domain, remainder taken from reference TRBV2 and TRBJ1-5, is EPEVTQTPSHQVTQMGQEVILRCVPISNHLYFYWYRQILGQKVEFLVSFYNNEISEKSEIFDDQFSVERPDGSNFTLKIRSTKLEDSAMYFCASSEQGSRNQPQHFGDGTRLSIL.

The chain links TRBV7-2 to TRBJ2-3, with D maybe TRBD2 (6 bases). CDR1 SGHTA and CDR2 FQGNSA come from the germline V gene. This CDR3 region has 13 residues. The V end lost 5 bases, the J end lost 3 bases, and 9 bases lay between the germline ends. The DNA for the CDR3 is TGTGCCAGCAGCCGTCGGGGGACAGATACGCAGTATTTT. This codes for CASSRRGTDTQYF.

The V and J genes are TRBV4-1 and TRBJ1-2, with 8 nucleotides matching TRBD1. Germline V gene lookup returns CDR1 MGHRA and CDR2 YSYEKL. V dropped 0 bases and J dropped 3; count of bases not matched to a gene: 9. The CDR3 runs 17 residues. CDR3 region: CASSQDLIDRGDYGYTF. The CDR3 nucleotides read TGCGCCAGCAGCCAAGATCTTATTGACAGGGGCGACTATGGCTACACCTTC.

The V and J genes are TRBV10-3 and TRBJ2-7; D perhaps matches TRBD2 (6 bases). CDR1 and CDR2 (germline): ENHRY, SYGVKD. V shed 10 bases and J shed 2 bases, with 12 bases lying between them. This CDR3 is 12 amino acids long. The chain's CDR3 is CATGLPPYEQYF. CDR3 bases: TGTGCCACGGGACTGCCACCCTACGAGCAGTACTTC.

The chain joins TRBV28 to TRBJ2-7; 9 bases are shared with TRBD2. Germline lookup yields CDR1 MDHEN and CDR2 SYDVKM. Trimming removed 4 bases from V and 6 bases from J; junction bases left unmatched: 13. The CDR3 contains 16 residues. CDR3 region: CASSSPLSGSAIEQYF. The CDR3 region has the DNA TGTGCCAGCAGTTCGCCTCTTAGCGGGAGTGCAATCGAGCAGTACTTC.

This clone was observed once. This chain connects TRBV27 to TRBJ2-3, with 11 bases fitting TRBD2. From germline, CDR1 is MNHEY and CDR2 SMNVEV (reference sequence). Unmatched junction bases numbered 6, after V lost 0 bases and J lost 4 bases. The CDR3 is made up of 17 amino acids. The CDR3 is CASSLSVIAGGPDTQYF. The CDR3 region has the DNA TGTGCCAGCAGTTTATCGGTAATAGCGGGAGGGCCAGATACGCAGTATTTT.